Presented here are 25 T cell receptor beta chains from one specimen sequenced in a study of PD-1 blockade in classical Hodgkin lymphoma. The protocol was immunoSEQ multiplex PCR, while the TCRdb copy is restricted to in-frame clones and leaves out a portion. This table has about 9,000 clones, around 87% appearing once. Time point in this sample: cycle 4 day 1 (C4D1), after more than five weeks of nivolumab. Relapse after autologous stem cell transplantation occurred in every patient, and brentuximab vedotin exposure varied. The starting material was peripheral blood mononuclear cells (PBMCs), obtained before the fourth cycle of nivolumab. These receptors came from a human donor with classical Hodgkin lymphoma.

V gene TRBV5-8 combines with J gene TRBJ2-7, with TRBD1 identical over 8 bases. The CDR3 contains 16 residues. The ends lost 4 bases at V and 4 bases at J; junction bases unmatched: 13. CDR1 is SGHTS and CDR2 is YDEGEE in the germline V gene. The CDR3 DNA follows: TGTGCCAGCAGCACATATGCACCAGGGGGCTATTACGAGCAGTACTTC. Translating it yields CASSTYAPGGYYEQYF.

The gene calls are TRBV9 and TRBJ1-2; D not resolved. Trimming removed 0 bases at V and 8 bases at J, with 8 bases between. Germline CDR1 is SGDLS and CDR2 is YYNGEE. This CDR3 is 12 amino acids long. The CDR3 DNA is TGTGCCAGCAGCGTAGACGCCGGGGGCTACACCTTC. Residues: CASSVDAGGYTF.

This chain's CDR3 is CASSYDEDEKLFF. For the CDR3, the DNA is TGTGCCAGCAGTTACGACGAAGATGAAAAACTGTTTTTT. The chain employs TRBV6-6 and TRBJ1-4; D is ambiguous. This CDR3 spans 13 amino acids. V lost 2 bases and J 6 bases, leaving 7 bases between the germline ends. CDR1 is MNHNY, CDR2 SVGAGI, per germline (reference sequence).

The chain couples TRBV28 to TRBJ2-3; 12 bases align to TRBD2. Per germline, CDR1 MDHEN and CDR2 SYDVKM. This CDR3 region has 16 residues. The trim removed 5 bases at V and 4 bases at J, leaving 7 bases unmatched. CDR3 DNA sequence: TGTGCCAGCAGTCCCCTAGCGGGGGGGCCGGCAGATACGCAGTATTTT. This sequence encodes CASSPLAGGPADTQYF.

The chain uses TRBV4-1 and TRBJ1-4; the D gene is possibly TRBD1 (5 bases). This CDR3 has 15 amino acids. Germline lookup yields CDR1 MGHRA and CDR2 YSYEKL. V was pared by 1 base and J by 3 bases, with 9 bases between. CDR3 nucleotides: TGCGCCAGCAGCCAAGTAGGGGTCCCTAATGAAAAACTGTTTTTT. This gives the protein CASSQVGVPNEKLFF.

In its sample, this clone was seen once. The chain recombines TRBV28 with TRBJ2-7; D remains ambiguous. The V end was cut by 6 bases, the J end by 0 bases, with 9 bases between. CDR3 size: 13 residues. Germline V lookup: CDR1 MDHEN, CDR2 SYDVKM. The CDR3 protein is CASSFGVSYEQYF. Written as DNA, the CDR3 is TGTGCCAGCAGCTTTGGGGTCTCCTACGAGCAGTACTTC. The entire variable domain, with the rest obtained from reference TRBV28 and TRBJ2-7, is as follows: DVKVTQSSRYLVKRTGEKVFLECVQDMDHENMFWYRQDPGLGLRLIYFSYDVKMKEKGDIPEGYSVSREKKERFSLILESASTNQTSMYLCASSFGVSYEQYFGPGTRLTVT.

The chain couples TRBV5-1 to TRBJ2-7; D might be TRBD1 (6 bases). The CDR3 extends over 13 amino acids. The V end was cut by 4 bases, the J end by 1 base, with 9 bases between. Germline values: CDR1 SGHRS, CDR2 YFSETQ. The CDR3 is CASSGDNSYEQYF. The CDR3 DNA sequence: TGCGCCAGCAGCGGGGACAATTCCTACGAGCAGTACTTC.

The chain couples TRBV4-1 to TRBJ1-2; unclear D gene. Trimming pared 0 bases from V and 5 bases from J, leaving 10 bases between. There are 14 residues in the CDR3. The germline V gene encodes CDR1 MGHRA and CDR2 YSYEKL. The CDR3, as DNA: TGCGCCAGCAGCCAAGATCAAGGCACGTATGGCTACACCTTC. It encodes CASSQDQGTYGYTF.

The genes are TRBV7-3 and TRBJ2-5; maybe TRBD1 (6 bases). Trimming took 5 bases from V and 2 from J, leaving 9 bases between them. The CDR3 runs to 13 residues. The germline gives CDR1 SGHTA, CDR2 FQGTGA. The CDR3 bases are TGTGCCAGCAGCCGGACAGTGCAAGAGACCCAGTACTTC. This sequence encodes CASSRTVQETQYF.

This clone has only one observation. V gene TRBV27 combines with J gene TRBJ2-1; D remains unclear. Germline values: CDR1 MNHEY, CDR2 SMNVEV (reference sequence). The V end lost 2 bases, the J end lost 4 bases, and 6 bases lay between the germline ends. This CDR3 contains 13 residues. This CDR3 is CASSLARYNEQFF. For the CDR3, the DNA is TGTGCCAGCAGTTTAGCGAGGTACAATGAGCAGTTCTTC.

The chain employs TRBV2 and TRBJ1-2; a weak D match, TRBD1 (5 bases). V shed 3 bases and J shed 7 bases, with 15 bases lying between them. CDR3 length: 14 amino acids. CDR1 and CDR2 from the germline V gene are SNHLY and FYNNEI. The CDR3 loop reads CASSDSAQAGGYTF. The CDR3 DNA sequence: TGTGCCAGCAGTGATTCGGCACAGGCGGGTGGCTACACCTTC.

The chain couples TRBV12-5 to TRBJ1-4, with D perhaps TRBD1 (6 bases). The V gene's germline CDR1 is LGHNT and CDR2 FRNRAP. Trimming cost V 9 bases and J 4 bases, with 9 bases left between them. This CDR3 comprises 12 residues. As DNA, the CDR3 is TGTGCTAGACAGGGCCTTAATGAAAAACTGTTTTTT. Amino acid sequence: CARQGLNEKLFF.

V gene TRBV7-2 combines with J gene TRBJ2-5, with TRBD1 identical over 7 bases. The trim removed 6 bases at V and 3 bases at J, leaving 10 bases unmatched. The germline CDR1 and CDR2 sequences are SGHTA and FQGNSA. CDR3 size: 15 residues. This chain's CDR3 is CASSYLSTGKETQYF. The CDR3 DNA follows: TGTGCCAGCAGTTACCTTTCGACAGGGAAAGAGACCCAGTACTTC.

The CDR3 nucleotides read TGTGCCAGCAGTTGGGACAGGTTCGACGAGCAGTACTTC. Residues: CASSWDRFDEQYF. The chain carries TRBV6-6 and TRBJ2-7, with 8 bases matching TRBD1. The CDR3 loop spans 13 amino acids. The V gene end was trimmed by 4 bases and the J gene end by 5 bases; junction bases not matched to a gene: 4. CDR1 and CDR2 from the germline V gene are MNHNY and SVGAGI (reference sequence).

This clone has only a few counts. This sequence joins TRBV27 and TRBJ1-6; D is possibly TRBD1 (6 bases). Germline V CDR1 and CDR2: MNHEY, SMNVEV (reference sequence). This CDR3 comprises 18 residues. Between the trimmed V and J ends, which lost 1 base and 5 bases, there was a span of 18 bases. The chain's CDR3 is CASSLWIHTGLDNSPLHF. CDR3 nucleotides: TGTGCCAGCAGTTTATGGATCCACACAGGGTTGGATAATTCACCCCTCCACTTT.

V gene TRBV29-1 combines with J gene TRBJ1-1, with D perhaps TRBD1 (5 bases). The CDR3 sequence is 12 residues long. V was trimmed by 6 bases and J by 0 bases, leaving 8 bases between them. Germline CDR1 and CDR2: SQVTM and ANQGSEA. CDR3 sequence (DNA): TGCAGCGTGGTCAGGGTGAACACTGAAGCTTTCTTT. This codes for CSVVRVNTEAFF.

The chain carries TRBV7-2 and TRBJ2-4; TRBD2 matches at 9 bases. J gave up 4 bases and V 3 bases, and 4 bases lay outside the gene matches. The CDR3 sequence is 15 residues long. Germline V gene sequence: CDR1 SGHTA, CDR2 FQGNSA. The CDR3 protein is CASSFSGSDKNIQYF. The CDR3 coding sequence is TGTGCCAGCAGCTTTAGCGGGAGTGATAAAAACATTCAGTACTTC.

V usage is TRBV4-1 and J usage is TRBJ2-7; 8 positions match TRBD1. Germline V gives CDR1 MGHRA, CDR2 YSYEKL. The CDR3 loop spans 17 amino acids. V was pared by 2 bases and J by 4 bases, with 13 bases of the junction left unmatched. CDR3 region: CASSQKGTGPSRYEQYF. CDR3 nucleotides: TGCGCCAGCAGCCAAAAGGGGACAGGCCCCTCCAGGTACGAGCAGTACTTC.

This sequence joins TRBV5-1 and TRBJ1-2; a possible D gene is TRBD1 (5 bases). The V and J ends lost 0 bases and 2 bases respectively, with 11 bases between them. The CDR3 is made up of 15 amino acids. Germline V gives CDR1 SGHRS, CDR2 YFSETQ. The CDR3 DNA reads as TGCGCCAGCAGCTTGGCGGGACGGGAGAACTATGGCTACACCTTC. It specifies CASSLAGRENYGYTF.

V gene TRBV27 combines with J gene TRBJ2-2; possibly TRBD2 for D (5 bases). The germline V gene has CDR1 MNHEY and CDR2 SMNVEV (reference sequence). Trimming left V 8 bases short and J 5 bases short, with 15 bases between. The CDR3 spans 14 residues. Written as DNA, the CDR3 is TGTGCCAGCGCCGGAGGACGTCGGACCGGGGAGCTGTTTTTT. It translates to CASAGGRRTGELFF.

The rearrangement joins TRBV18 to TRBJ2-2; D may correspond to TRBD1 or TRBD2 (5 bases each). Per germline, CDR1 KGHSH and CDR2 LQKENI. Trimming pared 6 bases from V and 4 bases from J, leaving 21 bases between. The CDR3 loop spans 17 amino acids. CDR3 sequence: CASSPRPGPGATGELFF. Written as DNA, the CDR3 is TGTGCCAGCTCTCCTAGGCCCGGACCCGGGGCCACCGGGGAGCTGTTTTTT.

The chain recombines TRBV10-3 with TRBJ1-1; D not resolved. CDR1 and CDR2 (germline): ENHRY, SYGVKD. This CDR3 is 13 amino acids long. The V gene lost 4 bases and the J gene lost 4 bases, with 10 bases spanning the gap. CDR3 sequence reads: CAISGAGSTEAFF. CDR3 sequence (DNA): TGTGCCATCAGTGGGGCAGGATCCACTGAAGCTTTCTTT.

J is TRBJ1-4 and V is TRBV19, with 9 bases identical to TRBD1. Trimming at V came to 7 bases and at J to 10 bases, leaving 10 bases not matched to a gene. CDR1 and CDR2 from the germline V gene are LNHDA and SQIVND (reference sequence). The CDR3 loop spans 14 amino acids. The CDR3 DNA reads as TGTGCCAGTATTTTGACAGGGGGAGTCGGAAAACTGTTTTTT. It specifies CASILTGGVGKLFF.

In this sample, this clone turned up a few times. The rearrangement joins TRBV18 to TRBJ1-3; D remains unclear. Germline V gene sequence: CDR1 KGHSH, CDR2 LQKENI. V dropped 3 bases and J dropped 0 bases, with 12 bases sitting between them. This CDR3 contains 16 residues. In DNA form, the CDR3 reads TGTGCCAGCTCACCGACCGCCAGGAGCTCTGGAAACACCATATATTTT. This gives the protein CASSPTARSSGNTIYF. The whole variable domain, remainder taken from reference TRBV18 and TRBJ1-3, is NAGVMQNPRHLVRRRGQEARLRCSPMKGHSHVYWYRQLPEEGLKFMVYLQKENIIDESGMPKERFSAEFPKEGPSILRIQQVVRGDSAAYFCASSPTARSSGNTIYFGEGSWLTVV.

The chain couples TRBV18 to TRBJ2-3; D perhaps matches TRBD1 (5 bases). Trimming removed 3 bases from V and 2 bases from J, with 9 bases in between. Germline V gene sequence: CDR1 KGHSH, CDR2 LQKENI. The length of the CDR3 is 14 residues. CDR3 amino acids: CASSPDRTTDTQYF. Here the CDR3 DNA reads TGTGCCAGCTCACCTGACAGAACCACAGATACGCAGTATTTT.